Below, 3 T cell receptor beta chains from the same sample are listed, as sequenced in a study of blood T cell repertoires in COVID-19. Data came from immunoSEQ multiplex PCR; TCRdb stores just in-frame clones and leaves some out. The table lists approximately 500,000 clones, roughly 85% of them singletons. Material: peripheral blood. These receptors were collected from a human donor in a cohort sampled during active COVID-19.

The chain recombines TRBV10-1 with TRBJ2-1, with 13 positions matching TRBD2. Trimming at V came to 10 bases and at J to 9 bases, leaving 6 bases not matched to a gene. Germline V gene sequence: CDR1 WNHNN, CDR2 SYGVQD (reference sequence). The length of the CDR3 is 13 residues. The CDR3: CATGLAGKSEQFF. The CDR3 DNA reads as TGCGCCACGGGACTAGCGGGAAAGAGTGAGCAGTTCTTC.

Turning to this clone: This clone may be a read error of a much larger clone one base away. This specimen includes other DNA sequences encoding the same CDR3. Here the CDR3 DNA reads TGTGCCAGCAGTGAACCCCAGGGCCTAATCGACACCGGAGAGCTGTTTTTT. Its translation: CASSEPQGLIDTGELFF. The gene calls are TRBV2 and TRBJ2-2, with TRBD1 as a possible D gene (5 bases). CDR3 length: 17 residues. Germline CDR1 reads SNHLY; CDR2 reads FYNNEI.

About this clone: The junction differs from germline at one of its ends, possibly a read error. This chain uses TRBV15 with TRBJ2-1, with 8 nucleotides matching TRBD2. The CDR3 is made up of 14 amino acids. CDR1 and CDR2 from the germline V gene are LNHNV and YYDKDF (reference sequence). The CDR3 protein is CATSRIGVGGRILF. In DNA, the CDR3 is TGTGCCACCAGCAGGATCGGAGTCGGCGGGAGGATACTCTTC.